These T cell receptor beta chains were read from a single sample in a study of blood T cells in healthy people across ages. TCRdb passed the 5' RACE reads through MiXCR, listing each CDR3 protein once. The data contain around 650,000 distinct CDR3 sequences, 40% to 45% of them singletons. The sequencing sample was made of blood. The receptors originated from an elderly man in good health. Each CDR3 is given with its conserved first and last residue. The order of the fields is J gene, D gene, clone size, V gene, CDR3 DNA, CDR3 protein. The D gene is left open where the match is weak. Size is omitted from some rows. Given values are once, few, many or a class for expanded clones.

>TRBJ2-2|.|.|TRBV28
TGTGCCAGCAGACTTACAGAAAACACCGGGGAGCTGTTTTTT
CASRLTENTGELFF
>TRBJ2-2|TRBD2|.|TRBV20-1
TGCAGTGCTAGGCGGGGAGGGTATTCCGGGGAGCTGTTTTTT
CSARRGGYSGELFF
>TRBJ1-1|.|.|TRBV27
TGTGCCAGCAGTACTAATACAGGGATCCGTATGGCTTTCTTT
CASSTNTGIRMAFF
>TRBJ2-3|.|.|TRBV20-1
TGCAGTGCTAGACCCCCTAACGTTCGCTCCGATACGCAGTATTTT
CSARPPNVRSDTQYF
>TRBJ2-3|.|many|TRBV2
TGTGCCAGCAGTGCGGAGGGGACCGCTGGAGATACGCAGTATTTT
CASSAEGTAGDTQYF
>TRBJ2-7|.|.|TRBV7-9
TGTGCCAGCAGTCCAAGGATCTCCTACGAGCAGTACTTC
CASSPRISYEQYF
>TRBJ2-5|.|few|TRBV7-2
TGTGCCAGCAGCCCCGGGCTGAGCCAAGAGACCCAGTACTTC
CASSPGLSQETQYF
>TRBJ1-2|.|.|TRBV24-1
TGTGCCACCAGTGACCAGGGAACTTTTTCTTCAGCGGGCTACACCTTC
CATSDQGTFSSAGYTF
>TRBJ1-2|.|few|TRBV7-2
TGTGCCAGCAGCTTTGTCATCGGAGGTGAGAATGGCTACACCTTC
CASSFVIGGENGYTF
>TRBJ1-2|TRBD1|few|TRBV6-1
TGTGCCAGCACCGGGGCGGGACAGGGGAAACGTGGCTACACCTTC
CASTGAGQGKRGYTF
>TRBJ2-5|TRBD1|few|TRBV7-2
TGTGCCAGCAGCACCGACAGGGTAACCCAGTACTTC
CASSTDRVTQYF
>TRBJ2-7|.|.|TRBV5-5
TGTGCCAGCAGCCCGGGGGCTAGCGGACTATACGAGCAGTACTTC
CASSPGASGLYEQYF
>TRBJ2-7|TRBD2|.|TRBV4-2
TGTGCCAGCAGCCAAGGGACTAGCTCCTACAATGAGCAGTACTTC
CASSQGTSSYNEQYF
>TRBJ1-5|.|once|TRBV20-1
TGCAGTGCTAGGGGGAGCAATAGCAATCAGCCCCAGCATTTT
CSARGSNSNQPQHF
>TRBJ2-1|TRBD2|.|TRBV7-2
TGTGCCAGCAGCTTAAACCGACTAGCAAATGAGCAGTTCTTC
CASSLNRLANEQFF
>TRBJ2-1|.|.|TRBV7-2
TGTGCCGGCAGCTTAGCCATGGGTGACAATGAGCAGTTCTTC
CAGSLAMGDNEQFF
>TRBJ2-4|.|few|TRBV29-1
TGCAGCGTTGGCAGACAGAACAATGAGCAGTACTTC
CSVGRQNNEQYF